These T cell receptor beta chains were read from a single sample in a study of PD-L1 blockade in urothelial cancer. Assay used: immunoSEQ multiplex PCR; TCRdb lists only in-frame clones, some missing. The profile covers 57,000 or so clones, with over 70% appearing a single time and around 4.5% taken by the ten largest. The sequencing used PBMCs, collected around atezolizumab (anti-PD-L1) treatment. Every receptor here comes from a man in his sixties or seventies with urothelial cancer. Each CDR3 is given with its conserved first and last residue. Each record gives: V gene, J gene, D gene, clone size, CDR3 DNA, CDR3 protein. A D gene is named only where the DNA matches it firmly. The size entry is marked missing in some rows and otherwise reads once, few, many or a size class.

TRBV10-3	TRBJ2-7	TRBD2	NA	TGTGCCATCAGTGCTAGCGGGAGTGGGTACGAGCAGTACTTC	CAISASGSGYEQYF
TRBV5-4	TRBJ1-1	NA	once	TGTGCCAGCAGCTTGGAACAGTTGAACACTGAAGCTTTCTTT	CASSLEQLNTEAFF
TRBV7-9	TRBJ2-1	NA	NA	TGTGCCAGCCAAGGGAGTTCCTACAATGAGCAGTTCTTC	CASQGSSYNEQFF
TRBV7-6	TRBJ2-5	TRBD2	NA	TGTGCCAGCAGCCCGTACAGCGGGAGCGAGACCCAGTACTTC	CASSPYSGSETQYF
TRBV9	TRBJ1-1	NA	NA	TGTGCCAGCAGCGGACAACCAGGGACTGCAGCTTTCTTT	CASSGQPGTAAFF
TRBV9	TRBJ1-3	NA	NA	TGTGCCAGCAGCGTAGGCCCCGCGAGGGCAAACACCATATATTTT	CASSVGPARANTIYF
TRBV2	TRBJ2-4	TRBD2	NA	TGTGCCAGCACCTTGGGGGGGGTTCTAGCCAAAAACATTCAGTACTTC	CASTLGGVLAKNIQYF
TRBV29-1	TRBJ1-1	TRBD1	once	TGCAGCGTCAGACAGGGGGCGAACACTGAAGCTTTCTTT	CSVRQGANTEAFF
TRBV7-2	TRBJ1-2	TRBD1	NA	TGTGCCAGCAGCTTGGACAGGGGAGACAGCTACACCTTC	CASSLDRGDSYTF
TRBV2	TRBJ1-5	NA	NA	TGTGCCAGCAGTGAAGATGTTCCCATCAATCAGCCCCAGCATTTT	CASSEDVPINQPQHF
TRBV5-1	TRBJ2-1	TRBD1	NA	TGCGCCAGCAGCGTGGGACAGGGCGGTGAGCAGTTCTTC	CASSVGQGGEQFF
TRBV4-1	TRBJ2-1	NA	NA	TGCGCCAGCAGCTTTCGTGACAGGTACAATGAGCAGTTCTTC	CASSFRDRYNEQFF
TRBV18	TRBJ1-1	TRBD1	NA	TGTGCCACCTCGACAGGGGCAGGGGACACTGAAGCTTTCTTT	CATSTGAGDTEAFF
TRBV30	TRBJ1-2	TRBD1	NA	TGTGCCTGGAGTGTATACAGGGGGTATGGCTACACCTTC	CAWSVYRGYGYTF
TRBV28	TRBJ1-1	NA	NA	TGTGCCAGCAGTTTTCCCGGTCAGGGTGGAACTGAAGCTTTCTTT	CASSFPGQGGTEAFF
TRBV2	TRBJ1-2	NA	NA	TGTGCCAGCAGTGAAGCGCGGCAGCAACCCTATGGCTACACCTTC	CASSEARQQPYGYTF
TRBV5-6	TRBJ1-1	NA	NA	TGTGCCAGCAGCTTGGGGGCGACGGTGAACACTGAAGCTTTCTTT	CASSLGATVNTEAFF
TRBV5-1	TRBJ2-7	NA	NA	TGCGCCAGCAGCTTGGAGGGACTGAGCTCCTACGAGCAGTACTTC	CASSLEGLSSYEQYF
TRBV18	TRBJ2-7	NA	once	TGTGCCAGCTCACCAACCCCGGGTATCTACGAGCAGTACTTC	CASSPTPGIYEQYF
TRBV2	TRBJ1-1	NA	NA	TGTGCCAGCAGTGTCCACTCCAACACTGAAGCTTTCTTT	CASSVHSNTEAFF
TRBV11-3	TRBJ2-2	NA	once	TGTGCCAGCAGCTCCACACGAACCGGGGAGCTGTTTTTT	CASSSTRTGELFF
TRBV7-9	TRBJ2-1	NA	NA	TGTGCCAGCAGCTGGGTAGCGGAGGAGAATGAGCAGTTCTTC	CASSWVAEENEQFF
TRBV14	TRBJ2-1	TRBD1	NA	TGTGCCAGCAGCCAGGGTTATAGGGACAGGGAGAGTGAGCAGTTCTTC	CASSQGYRDRESEQFF
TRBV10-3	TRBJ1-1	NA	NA	TGTGCCATCAGTGAGTCGATAGCAAGGGGCACTGAAGCTTTCTTT	CAISESIARGTEAFF
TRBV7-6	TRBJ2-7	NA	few	TGTGCCAGCAGCCCCCTGGGGCTTCTCGAGCAGTACTTC	CASSPLGLLEQYF
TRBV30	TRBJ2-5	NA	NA	TGTGCCTGGAGTGTAGGGTCTAGCGGAGGGGGGCCAGAGACCCAGTACTTC	CAWSVGSSGGGPETQYF
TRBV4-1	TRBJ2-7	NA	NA	TGCGCCAGCAGCCAAGCGTCCGGCTACGAGCAGTACTTC	CASSQASGYEQYF
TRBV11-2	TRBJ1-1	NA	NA	TGTGCCAGCAGCTCCCTCTTGAACACTGAAGCTTTCTTT	CASSSLLNTEAFF
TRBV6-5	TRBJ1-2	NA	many	TGTGCCAGCAGTTACGGGACACAGTGGATCTTC	CASSYGTQWIF
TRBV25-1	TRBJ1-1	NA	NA	TGTGCCAGCAGTCATACAGGGTACGACACTGAAGCTTTCTTT	CASSHTGYDTEAFF
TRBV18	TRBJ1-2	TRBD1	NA	TGTGCCAGCTCACCAGGGACAGGGGGAGGCTATGGCTACACCTTC	CASSPGTGGGYGYTF
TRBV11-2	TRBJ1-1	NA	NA	TGTGCCAGCAGCTTAAAAGCAGGGGTCTATTTCATGAACACTGAAGCTTTCTTT	CASSLKAGVYFMNTEAFF
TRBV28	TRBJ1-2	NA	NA	TGTGCCAGCAGTTTCATTACGGGGGGCCGCTATGGCTACACCTTC	CASSFITGGRYGYTF
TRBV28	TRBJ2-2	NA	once	TGTGCCAGCACCCTCGGACAGAGGAACACCGGGGAGCTGTTTTTT	CASTLGQRNTGELFF
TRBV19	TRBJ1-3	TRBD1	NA	TGTGCCAGTAGTCCACAGGGGCTCTCTGGAAACACCATATATTTT	CASSPQGLSGNTIYF
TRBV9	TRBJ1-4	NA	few	TGTGCCAGCAGCCCGACTCCCCTTGTTGGAAAACTGTTTTTT	CASSPTPLVGKLFF
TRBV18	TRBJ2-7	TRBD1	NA	TGTGCCAGCTCACCTAGGGACAGGGACCACGAGCAGTACTTC	CASSPRDRDHEQYF